Described below is a single TCR beta chain sequence and its context. Its specificity is not known. The data were taken from a study of T cell responses to AZD1222 COVID-19 vaccine. The study, taken as a whole, reports: The donors showed a predominance of white British ancestry and of females, with possible underestimation of clonal diversity.

TCRdb's copy holds only in-frame clones and misses some; the assay was immunoSEQ multiplex PCR. Here the sample spans 150,000 to 180,000 clones, roughly nine tenths being singletons. V lost 8 bases to trimming and J lost 4 bases; unmatched junction nucleotides: 5. CDR1 MDHEN and CDR2 SYDVKM come from the germline V gene. CDR3 size: 13 residues. The TCR originated in an adult in good health. The chain combines TRBV28 with TRBJ1-5; 7 bases fit TRBD1. Here the sequenced sample was peripheral blood, taken on day 0 of MenACWY control vaccination. As DNA, the CDR3 is TGTGCCAGCCAGGACAGGTTTAATCAGCCCCAGCATTTT. Translated, it gives CASQDRFNQPQHF.